These 26 T cell receptor beta chains originate from one sample sequenced in a study of blood T cell repertoires in COVID-19. This table comes from immunoSEQ multiplex PCR, and its TCRdb copy is limited to in-frame clones, with some not included. The repertoire holds roughly 88,000 clones, with 87% as singletons. What was sequenced was peripheral blood. Source of these receptors: a woman in her sixties with COVID-19, enrolled during active disease.

The chain joins TRBV7-6 to TRBJ2-1; 9 bases match TRBD2. From germline, CDR1 is SGHVS and CDR2 FNYEAQ. The CDR3 sequence is 16 residues long. V lost 0 bases, J lost 4 bases, and 4 bases stayed unmatched. For the CDR3, the DNA is TGTGCCAGCAGCTTAGCGGGGAGCGGGGGGTACAATGAGCAGTTCTTC. This gives the protein CASSLAGSGGYNEQFF.

The V gene is TRBV15, the J gene TRBJ2-1; TRBD1 is a possible D gene (6 bases). The germline V and J ends were trimmed by 4 bases and 7 bases, with 11 bases remaining between them. Germline V gives CDR1 LNHNV, CDR2 YYDKDF (reference sequence). The CDR3 is 13 residues long. The CDR3 loop reads CATSTNRVNEQFF. The CDR3 region has the DNA TGTGCCACCAGCACCAACAGGGTGAATGAGCAGTTCTTC.

This clone has a single count. The chain uses TRBV7-8 and TRBJ1-1; D is undetermined. Trimming left V 1 base short and J 1 base short, with 10 bases between. CDR1 is SGHVS, CDR2 FQNEAQ, per germline. The CDR3 is made up of 15 amino acids. The chain's CDR3 is CASSLVSSGNTEAFF. CDR3 nucleotides: TGTGCCAGCAGCTTAGTTTCTAGCGGGAACACTGAAGCTTTCTTT.

V is TRBV24-1 and J is TRBJ2-3; 11 nucleotides match TRBD1. Germline lookup yields CDR1 KGHDR and CDR2 SFDVKD. This CDR3 region has 15 residues. V shed 3 bases and J 7 bases; nucleotides not matched to a gene: 5. In DNA form, the CDR3 reads TGTGCCACCAGTGATCCCAAGGACAGGGGGCATACGCAGTATTTT. Translating gives CATSDPKDRGHTQYF.

The V call is TRBV28, the J call TRBJ1-6, with a possible D match to TRBD1 (6 bases). The CDR3 runs 15 residues. V was pared by 5 bases and J by 2 bases, with 10 bases between. Germline V gene lookup returns CDR1 MDHEN and CDR2 SYDVKM. CDR3 DNA sequence: TGTGCCAGCAGTGCAAGGACAGCCTATAATTCACCCCTCCACTTT. It codes for CASSARTAYNSPLHF.

The J gene is TRBJ1-6, the V gene TRBV27; TRBD1 agrees at 7 bases. This CDR3 spans 14 amino acids. The V and J ends lost 2 bases and 10 bases, in that order; junction bases with no gene match: 5. From germline, CDR1 is MNHEY and CDR2 SMNVEV (reference sequence). CDR3 amino acids: CASSLPDRASPLHF. Here the CDR3 DNA reads TGTGCCAGCAGTTTACCTGACAGGGCCTCACCCCTCCACTTT.

The rearrangement uses TRBV2 and TRBJ2-5; D might be TRBD2 (6 bases). Germline V gene lookup returns CDR1 SNHLY and CDR2 FYNNEI. The CDR3 extends over 14 amino acids. Trimming removed 8 bases at V and 1 base at J, with 14 bases between. The CDR3 is CASLREQTQETQYF. CDR3 coding DNA: TGTGCCAGCCTTCGGGAGCAGACCCAAGAGACCCAGTACTTC.

The V call is TRBV30, the J call TRBJ1-5, with 7 bases that match TRBD1. The V segment lost 0 bases and the J segment 1 base; nucleotides outside the gene matches: 9. CDR1 GTSNPN and CDR2 SVGIG come from the germline V gene (reference sequence). This CDR3 is built from 17 residues. The CDR3 nucleotides are TGTGCCTGGAGTGTATCAAAGACAGGGAAGAGCAATCAGCCCCAGCATTTT. It codes for CAWSVSKTGKSNQPQHF. Filled out from reference TRBV30 and TRBJ1-5, the complete variable domain reads SQTIHQWPATLVQPVGSPLSLECTVEGTSNPNLYWYRQAAGRGLQLLFYSVGIGQISSEVPQNLSASRPQDRQFILSSKKLLLSDSGFYLCAWSVSKTGKSNQPQHFGDGTRLSIL.

The chain uses TRBV18 and TRBJ2-1; weak D call: TRBD1 (6 bases). This CDR3 comprises 13 residues. The V and J ends lost 0 bases and 11 bases respectively, with 11 bases between them. Germline CDR1 reads KGHSH; CDR2 reads LQKENI. Here the CDR3 DNA reads TGTGCCAGCTCACCACCGGACAGAGAACAGCAGTTCTTC. It is translated as CASSPPDREQQFF. The complete variable domain, with remaining parts taken from reference TRBV18 and TRBJ2-1, reads NAGVMQNPRHLVRRRGQEARLRCSPMKGHSHVYWYRQLPEEGLKFMVYLQKENIIDESGMPKERFSAEFPKEGPSILRIQQVVRGDSAAYFCASSPPDREQQFFGPGTRLTVL.

The gene calls are TRBV6-5 and TRBJ1-2; 7 nucleotides agree with TRBD1. This CDR3 spans 14 amino acids. Germline values: CDR1 MNHEY, CDR2 SVGAGI. The V and J ends lost 5 bases and 2 bases, in that order; junction bases with no gene match: 5. The CDR3 sequence: CASSRGQENYGYTF. The CDR3 coding sequence is TGTGCCAGCAGTCGAGGACAGGAGAACTATGGCTACACCTTC.

CDR3 DNA: TGTGCCACCAGCAGAGATCAGTACAGGGCCTCAGGTGGCTACACCTTC. It codes for CATSRDQYRASGGYTF. This sequence joins TRBV15 and TRBJ1-2; D might be TRBD1 (6 bases). The CDR3 extends over 16 amino acids. Trimming removed 0 bases from V and 7 bases from J, with 18 bases in between. Per germline, CDR1 LNHNV and CDR2 YYDKDF (reference sequence).

V gene TRBV6-2 or TRBV6-3 combines with J gene TRBJ2-1, with D maybe TRBD1 (6 bases). V lost 5 bases to trimming and J lost 4 bases, with 9 bases between them. Germline CDR1 MNHEY, CDR2 SVGEGT. The CDR3 is made up of 13 amino acids. The CDR3 DNA reads as TGTGCCAGCAGTCGGACAGAATACAATGAGCAGTTCTTC. Translation: CASSRTEYNEQFF.

With respect to this clone: This CDR3 is also generated by other DNA sequences in the sample. This chain joins TRBV2 and TRBJ2-5; 10 bases are a match to TRBD2. In germline, CDR1 is SNHLY, CDR2 FYNNEI. V lost 1 base, J lost 5 bases, and 4 bases stayed unmatched. This CDR3 has 15 residues. CDR3 residues: CASSEERGGEETQYF. The CDR3, as DNA: TGTGCCAGCAGTGAAGAGCGGGGGGGCGAGGAGACCCAGTACTTC.

The chain carries TRBV30 and TRBJ1-1; no definite D call. CDR1 is GTSNPN, CDR2 SVGIG, per germline (reference sequence). This CDR3 is 10 amino acids long. Trimming left V 8 bases short and J 11 bases short, with 15 bases between. The CDR3, as DNA: TGTGCCGGAAACCGGGATAGCGCTTTCTTT. Residues: CAGNRDSAFF.

The V and J genes are TRBV4-2 and TRBJ1-5; 10 bases are shared with TRBD1. CDR3 length: 18 amino acids. V lost 4 bases and J lost 2; bases outside the gene matches: 11. Germline V gives CDR1 LGHNA, CDR2 YNFKEQ. CDR3 region: CASSRSGQGFMGNQPQHF. CDR3 nucleotide sequence: TGTGCCAGCAGCCGATCGGGACAGGGGTTCATGGGCAATCAGCCCCAGCATTTT.

The chain is built from TRBV30 and TRBJ1-3, with unresolved D. The V gene lost 0 bases and the J gene lost 0 bases, with 9 bases spanning the gap. This CDR3 spans 15 amino acids. In germline, CDR1 is GTSNPN, CDR2 SVGIG (reference sequence). The CDR3 spells CAWSVRRSSGNTIYF. For the CDR3, the DNA is TGTGCCTGGAGTGTACGACGGAGCTCTGGAAACACCATATATTTT. Filled out from reference TRBV30 and TRBJ1-3, the complete variable domain reads SQTIHQWPATLVQPVGSPLSLECTVEGTSNPNLYWYRQAAGRGLQLLFYSVGIGQISSEVPQNLSASRPQDRQFILSSKKLLLSDSGFYLCAWSVRRSSGNTIYFGEGSWLTVV.

The chain carries TRBV27 and TRBJ2-7; 8 bases are a match to TRBD1. Germline trimming cut 4 bases from V and 6 bases from J; bases unmatched to any gene: 8. In germline, CDR1 is MNHEY, CDR2 SMNVEV (reference sequence). The CDR3 covers 14 residues. DNA of the CDR3: TGTGCCAGCAGTTCCAGGACAGGGCAAGTCGAGCAGTACTTC. Translation: CASSSRTGQVEQYF.

This chain connects TRBV7-2 to TRBJ2-7; 7 bases fit TRBD2. CDR1 is SGHTA, CDR2 FQGNSA, per germline. This CDR3 region has 14 residues. V dropped 6 bases and J dropped 7; count of bases not matched to a gene: 12. CDR3 sequence: CASSRRGQAGEQYF. CDR3 nucleotides: TGTGCCAGCAGTCGTCGGGGCCAAGCGGGGGAGCAGTACTTC.

The chain uses TRBV6-1 and TRBJ1-4; TRBD1 matches at 7 bases. Germline V lookup: CDR1 MNHNS, CDR2 SASEGT. The V gene end was trimmed by 0 bases and the J gene end by 4 bases; junction bases not matched to a gene: 8. The length of the CDR3 is 17 residues. CDR3 loop: CASSEAGQGVVNEKLFF. DNA for the CDR3: TGTGCCAGCAGTGAAGCAGGGCAGGGGGTAGTTAATGAAAAACTGTTTTTT.

The chain has TRBV4-3 and TRBJ1-5; tentatively, D is TRBD1 (6 bases). Trimming cost V 4 bases and J 4 bases, with 8 bases left between them. The CDR3 extends over 13 amino acids. Germline lookup yields CDR1 LGHNA and CDR2 YSLEER. The CDR3 sequence: CASSLGQNQPQHF. In DNA, the CDR3 is TGCGCCAGCAGCCTAGGACAGAATCAGCCCCAGCATTTT.

The rearrangement joins TRBV21-1 to TRBJ2-1; TRBD2 was called by the table and not checked on the DNA. TRBV21-1 is listed as a pseudogene. This CDR3 region has 12 residues. The DNA of the CDR3 is TGTGCCAGCAGCAAAATAGAGGATGAGCAGTTCTTC. It translates to CASSKIEDEQFF.

The chain links TRBV5-1 to TRBJ1-2, with D perhaps matching TRBD1 (6 bases). This CDR3 spans 12 amino acids. Germline assignment: CDR1 SGHRS and CDR2 YFSETQ. The V end lost 2 bases, the J end lost 7 bases, and 9 bases lay between the germline ends. CDR3 in amino acids: CASSFQGFGYTF. Here the CDR3 DNA reads TGCGCCAGCAGCTTCCAGGGGTTTGGCTACACCTTC.

V and J are TRBV10-3 and TRBJ2-6; TRBD1 agrees at 8 bases. The CDR3 runs 14 residues. After removal of 7 bases from V and 2 bases from J, the junction contained 1 base not matched to a gene. Germline V gene lookup returns CDR1 ENHRY and CDR2 SYGVKD. This CDR3 reads CAIMDRAGANVLTF. CDR3 DNA: TGTGCCATCATGGACAGGGCTGGGGCCAACGTCCTGACTTTC.

The rearrangement joins TRBV2 to TRBJ2-5; 13 nucleotides match TRBD2. V was clipped by 4 bases and J by 6 bases; unmatched bases: 5. The CDR3 spans 15 residues. The V gene's germline CDR1 is SNHLY and CDR2 FYNNEI. The chain's CDR3 is CASSVGLAGAKTQYF. CDR3 bases: TGTGCCAGCAGTGTTGGACTAGCGGGGGCCAAGACCCAGTACTTC.

The sample holds a few counts of this clone. The rearrangement links TRBV19 to TRBJ1-1; 8 bases match TRBD1. The CDR3 covers 16 residues. V dropped 3 bases and J dropped 2; count of bases not matched to a gene: 8. Per germline, CDR1 LNHDA and CDR2 SQIVND (reference sequence). This CDR3 reads CASSILAGQANTEAFF. As DNA, the CDR3 is TGTGCCAGTAGTATTTTGGCGGGACAGGCAAACACTGAAGCTTTCTTT.

The rearrangement joins TRBV4-3 to TRBJ2-7; tentatively, D is TRBD1 (6 bases). CDR3 length equals 16 residues. V was pared by 1 base and J by 0 bases, with 13 bases between. In germline, CDR1 is LGHNA, CDR2 YSLEER. DNA for the CDR3: TGCGCCAGCAGCCAAGGGGGGCCAGGCTACTCCTACGAGCAGTACTTC. Amino acids: CASSQGGPGYSYEQYF.